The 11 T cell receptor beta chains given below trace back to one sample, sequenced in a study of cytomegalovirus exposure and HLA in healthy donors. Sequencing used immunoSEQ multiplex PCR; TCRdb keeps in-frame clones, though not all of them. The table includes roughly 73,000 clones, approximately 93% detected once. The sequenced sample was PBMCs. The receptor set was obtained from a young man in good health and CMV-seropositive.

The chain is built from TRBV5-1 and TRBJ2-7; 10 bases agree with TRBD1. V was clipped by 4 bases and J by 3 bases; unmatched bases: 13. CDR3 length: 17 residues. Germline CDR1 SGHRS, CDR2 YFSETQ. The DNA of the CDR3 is TGCGCCAGCAGCGAATGGACAGGGGGTCGGGCTATCTACGAGCAGTACTTC. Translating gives CASSEWTGGRAIYEQYF. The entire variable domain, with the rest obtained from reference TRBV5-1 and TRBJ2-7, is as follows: KAGVTQTPRYLIKTRGQQVTLSCSPISGHRSVSWYQQTPGQGLQFLFEYFSETQRNKGNFPGRFSGRQFSNSRSEMNVSTLELGDSALYLCASSEWTGGRAIYEQYFGPGTRLTVT.

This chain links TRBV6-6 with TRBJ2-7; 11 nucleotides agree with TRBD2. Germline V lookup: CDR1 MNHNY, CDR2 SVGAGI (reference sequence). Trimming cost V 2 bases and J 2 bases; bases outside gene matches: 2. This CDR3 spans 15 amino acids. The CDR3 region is CASSYLAGGPYEQYF. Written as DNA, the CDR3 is TGTGCCAGCAGTTACCTAGCGGGAGGCCCCTACGAGCAGTACTTC.

The CDR3 loop is CASSVGQGSDQPQHF. CDR3 sequence (DNA): TGTGCCAGCAGCGTGGGACAGGGATCGGATCAGCCCCAGCATTTT. The chain employs TRBV9 and TRBJ1-5, with 9 bases lining up with TRBD1. This CDR3 has 15 amino acids. Germline trimming cut 2 bases from V and 5 bases from J; bases unmatched to any gene: 5. Germline assignment: CDR1 SGDLS and CDR2 YYNGEE.

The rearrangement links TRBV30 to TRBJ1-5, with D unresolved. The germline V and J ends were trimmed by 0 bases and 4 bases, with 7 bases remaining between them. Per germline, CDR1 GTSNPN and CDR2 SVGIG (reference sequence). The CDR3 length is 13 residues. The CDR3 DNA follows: TGTGCCTGGAGTGTAGGACTTAATCAGCCCCAGCATTTT. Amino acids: CAWSVGLNQPQHF.

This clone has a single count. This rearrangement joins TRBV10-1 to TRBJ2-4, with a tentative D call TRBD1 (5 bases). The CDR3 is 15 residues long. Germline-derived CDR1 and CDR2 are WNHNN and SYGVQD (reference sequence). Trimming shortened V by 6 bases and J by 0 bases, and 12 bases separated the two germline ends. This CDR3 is CASSNRRSAKNIQYF. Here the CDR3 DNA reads TGCGCCAGCAGCAACAGGCGTTCAGCCAAAAACATTCAGTACTTC.

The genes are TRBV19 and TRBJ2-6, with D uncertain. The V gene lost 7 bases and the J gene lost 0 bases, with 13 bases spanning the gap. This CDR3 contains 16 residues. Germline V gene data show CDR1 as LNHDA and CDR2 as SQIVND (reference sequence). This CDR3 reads CASKPVPYSGANVLTF. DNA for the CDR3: TGTGCCAGTAAGCCGGTCCCGTACTCTGGGGCCAACGTCCTGACTTTC.

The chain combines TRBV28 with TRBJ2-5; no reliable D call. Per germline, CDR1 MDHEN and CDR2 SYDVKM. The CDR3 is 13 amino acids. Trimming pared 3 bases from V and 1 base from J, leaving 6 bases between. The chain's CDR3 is CASSLPVQETQYF. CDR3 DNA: TGTGCCAGCAGTTTGCCAGTCCAAGAGACCCAGTACTTC. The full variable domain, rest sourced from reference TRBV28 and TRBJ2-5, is DVKVTQSSRYLVKRTGEKVFLECVQDMDHENMFWYRQDPGLGLRLIYFSYDVKMKEKGDIPEGYSVSREKKERFSLILESASTNQTSMYLCASSLPVQETQYFGPGTRLLVL.

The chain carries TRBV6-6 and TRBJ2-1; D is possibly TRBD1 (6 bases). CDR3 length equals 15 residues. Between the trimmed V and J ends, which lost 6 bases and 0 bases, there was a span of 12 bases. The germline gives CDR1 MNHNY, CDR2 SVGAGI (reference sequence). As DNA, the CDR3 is TGTGCCAGCAGCCCCCAGGGGAGCTCCTACAATGAGCAGTTCTTC. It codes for CASSPQGSSYNEQFF.

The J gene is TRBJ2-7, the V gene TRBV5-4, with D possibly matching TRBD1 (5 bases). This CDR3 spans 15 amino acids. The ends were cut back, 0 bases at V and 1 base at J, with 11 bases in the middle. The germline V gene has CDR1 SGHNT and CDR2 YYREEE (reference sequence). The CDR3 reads CASSLEVQGSYEQYF. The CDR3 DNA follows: TGTGCCAGCAGCTTGGAAGTGCAGGGATCCTACGAGCAGTACTTC. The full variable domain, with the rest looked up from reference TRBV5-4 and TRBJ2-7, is ETGVTQSPTHLIKTRGQQVTLRCSSQSGHNTVSWYQQALGQGPQFIFQYYREEENGRGNFPPRFSGLQFPNYSSELNVNALELDDSALYLCASSLEVQGSYEQYFGPGTRLTVT.

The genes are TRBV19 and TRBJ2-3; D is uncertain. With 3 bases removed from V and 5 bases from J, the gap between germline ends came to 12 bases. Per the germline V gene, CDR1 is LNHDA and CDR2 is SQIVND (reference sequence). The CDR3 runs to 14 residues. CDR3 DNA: TGTGCCAGTAGTATCTTTGACACTGGAGATACGCAGTATTTT. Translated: CASSIFDTGDTQYF. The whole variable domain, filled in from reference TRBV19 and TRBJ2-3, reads DGGITQSPKYLFRKEGQNVTLSCEQNLNHDAMYWYRQDPGQGLRLIYYSQIVNDFQKGDIAEGYSVSREKKESFPLTVTSAQKNPTAFYLCASSIFDTGDTQYFGPGTRLTVL.

The CDR3 DNA reads TGTGCCAGCAGCTTAGACGGGACTAGCGACACAGATACGCAGTATTTT. It translates to CASSLDGTSDTDTQYF. The V and J genes are TRBV13 and TRBJ2-3; 10 bases line up with TRBD2. This CDR3 comprises 16 residues. Germline V gene sequence: CDR1 PRHDT, CDR2 FYEKMQ (reference sequence). V dropped 1 base and J dropped 2; count of bases not matched to a gene: 3.